One sample yielded the 24 T cell receptor beta chains listed below, sequenced in a study of blood T cells in healthy people across ages (dated by TCRdb to between 2014 and 2017). The protocol used for the library was 5' RACE. The instrument was an Illumina HiSeq 2500. A second roughly 6 to 11 cycle PCR used a sample-barcoded 5' primer and a J-beta primer mix. Using fastp trimming at Q25 and MiXCR clonotype assembly, TCRdb reanalyzed the public sequencing data and kept in-frame beta chains. Each record represents a unique CDR3 protein, reported with the most common genes and DNA among its rows. This sample has approximately 400,000 distinct CDR3 sequences in its table, and about half of those were observed once. Clones ranked in the top ten supply 50% to 65% of the sample. Material for sequencing was blood. These receptors were collected from a man aged 55 to 69 in good health.

This clonotype was seen a handful of times. The genes are TRBV5-1 and TRBJ2-3; the D gene is possibly TRBD2 (5 bases). This CDR3 has 13 amino acids. Germline CDR1 and CDR2: SGHRS and YFSETQ. Between the trimmed V and J ends, which lost 3 bases and 4 bases, there was a span of 9 bases. CDR3 sequence (DNA): TGCGCCAGCAGCTACCCGGGGTCAGATACGCAGTATTTT. Protein sequence: CASSYPGSDTQYF.

Regarding this clonotype: Given a much more abundant clone one base away, this may be a read error. The rearrangement joins TRBV29-1 to TRBJ2-5; the D call may be TRBD1 or TRBD2 (5 bases each). Germline V gene sequence: CDR1 SQVTM, CDR2 ANQGSEA. Deletions cut 6 bases from V and 11 bases from J, with 22 bases between. CDR3 length equals 13 residues. CDR3 amino acids: CSVIGTVYNEQYF. The CDR3, as DNA: TGCAGCGTAATCGGGACGGTCTACAATGAGCAGTACTTC.

The chain links TRBV30 to TRBJ1-4; 9 bases map to TRBD1. This CDR3 region has 14 residues. J lost 6 bases, V lost 2 bases, and 4 bases had no gene match. Germline CDR1 GTSNPN, CDR2 SVGIG (reference sequence). The CDR3 sequence is CAWSPGQGDEKLFF. CDR3 in DNA: TGTGCCTGGAGTCCGGGACAGGGTGATGAAAAACTGTTTTTT.

This rearrangement joins TRBV20-1 to TRBJ2-5; possible D gene TRBD2, 5 bases. The length of the CDR3 is 14 residues. The germline gives CDR1 DFQATT, CDR2 SNEGSKA (reference sequence). Trimming pared 5 bases from V and 1 base from J, leaving 14 bases between. The CDR3 spells CSAFHSAGQETQYF. CDR3 nucleotide sequence: TGCAGTGCTTTCCACTCGGCGGGCCAAGAGACCCAGTACTTC.

The chain couples TRBV20-1 to TRBJ2-1; a possible D gene is TRBD2 (6 bases). V lost 3 bases to trimming and J lost 6 bases, with 9 bases between them. The CDR3 contains 12 residues. The germline V gene encodes CDR1 DFQATT and CDR2 SNEGSKA (reference sequence). CDR3 in DNA: TGCAGTGCTAGGGACTATGGCAATGAGCAGTTCTTC. It encodes CSARDYGNEQFF.

The sample holds many counts of this clonotype. This chain uses TRBV25-1 with TRBJ1-2; 10 bases fit TRBD1. CDR1 MGHDK and CDR2 SYGVNS come from the germline V gene. Trimming removed 6 bases from V and 1 base from J; junction bases left unmatched: 2. The CDR3 extends over 14 amino acids. The CDR3 spells CASRTGGDNYGYTF. The CDR3 coding sequence is TGTGCCAGCAGGACAGGGGGCGATAACTATGGCTACACCTTC.

This clonotype turned up a few times. V is TRBV9 and J is TRBJ2-7; D remains ambiguous. The germline V gene encodes CDR1 SGDLS and CDR2 YYNGEE. The CDR3 loop spans 13 amino acids. The V end was cut by 4 bases, the J end by 3 bases, with 11 bases between. The CDR3 protein is CASSRRPNYEQYF. CDR3 bases: TGTGCCAGCAGCCGACGACCAAACTACGAGCAGTACTTC.

The chain carries TRBV27 and TRBJ2-1; D is unresolved. CDR1 is MNHEY and CDR2 is SMNVEV in the germline V gene (reference sequence). The CDR3 totals 15 residues. Trimming removed 8 bases at V and 8 bases at J, with 22 bases between. CDR3 region: CASSAESTTFHEQFF. Here the CDR3 DNA reads TGTGCCAGCTCCGCCGAGTCAACTACATTCCATGAGCAGTTCTTC.

V usage is TRBV9 and J usage is TRBJ1-1, with D possibly being TRBD1 (5 bases). The CDR3 runs to 17 residues. The ends were cut back, 1 base at V and 3 bases at J, with 19 bases in the middle. Germline assignment: CDR1 SGDLS and CDR2 YYNGEE. CDR3 coding DNA: TGTGCCAGCAGCGTATCGGGCGGGCGGGGGACGGACACTGAAGCTTTCTTT. It specifies CASSVSGGRGTDTEAFF.

This clonotype was counted between two and nine times. The CDR3: CASSRDRGPEKLFF. The DNA of the CDR3 is TGTGCCAGCAGCCGGGACAGGGGTCCTGAAAAACTGTTTTTT. This sequence joins TRBV28 and TRBJ1-4; 10 nucleotides align to TRBD1. The J segment lost 7 bases and the V segment lost 6 bases, leaving 5 bases of the junction unmatched. The germline gives CDR1 MDHEN, CDR2 SYDVKM. This CDR3 has 14 residues.

The genes are TRBV6-5 and TRBJ2-3, with 11 bases lining up with TRBD1. Germline lookup yields CDR1 MNHEY and CDR2 SVGAGI. The CDR3 is made up of 18 amino acids. The V and J ends lost 2 bases and 6 bases, in that order; junction bases with no gene match: 13. CDR3 DNA: TGTGCCAGCAGTTACCTTCGGGGACAGGGGGTGTTCATTGATACGCAGTATTTT. It encodes CASSYLRGQGVFIDTQYF.

V is TRBV11-2 and J is TRBJ2-5; 7 positions agree with TRBD2. The CDR3 is 14 residues long. Germline V CDR1 and CDR2: SGHAT, FQNNGV. V trimming: 3 bases; J trimming: 1 base; junction bases outside the gene matches: 2. The CDR3 spells CASSFVAGQETQYF. The CDR3 nucleotides are TGTGCCAGCAGCTTCGTAGCGGGCCAAGAGACCCAGTACTTC.

This clonotype was seen only a few times. The J gene is TRBJ2-7, the V gene TRBV18; D possibly corresponds to TRBD1 (6 bases). The CDR3 is made up of 15 amino acids. The germline V gene has CDR1 KGHSH and CDR2 LQKENI. Trimming removed 0 bases from V and 3 bases from J, with 12 bases in between. CDR3 in DNA: TGTGCCAGCTCACCACCGGGACAAGCGAGCTACGAGCAGTACTTC. This encodes CASSPPGQASYEQYF.

The chain uses TRBV20-1 and TRBJ2-1, with a tentative D call TRBD1 (6 bases). The CDR3 totals 15 residues. Trimming removed 1 base at V and 7 bases at J, with 17 bases between. In germline, CDR1 is DFQATT, CDR2 SNEGSKA (reference sequence). The CDR3: CSARGGSGHQNEQFF. Here the CDR3 DNA reads TGCAGTGCTAGAGGCGGATCGGGACACCAAAATGAGCAGTTCTTC.

This clonotype was counted between two and nine times. J is TRBJ2-1 and V is TRBV5-1, with 8 bases aligning to TRBD1. Germline CDR1 is SGHRS and CDR2 is YFSETQ. After removal of 5 bases from V and 8 bases from J, the junction contained 15 bases not matched to a gene. The CDR3 sequence is 16 residues long. The DNA of the CDR3 is TGCGCCAGCAGTCTCAATGGACAGGGAATAACCGATGAGCAGTTCTTC. This translates into CASSLNGQGITDEQFF.

The chain carries TRBV6-2 or TRBV6-3 and TRBJ2-1; 9 nucleotides align to TRBD2. V lost 0 bases to trimming and J lost 6 bases; unmatched junction nucleotides: 3. The CDR3 extends over 15 amino acids. CDR1 MNHEY and CDR2 SVGEGT come from the germline V gene. CDR3 in amino acids: CASSYSGGRANEQFF. DNA of the CDR3: TGTGCCAGCAGTTACTCAGGCGGGAGGGCCAATGAGCAGTTCTTC.

This clonotype has just a few counts. J is TRBJ2-7 and V is TRBV20-1, with no clear D. Deletions cut 0 bases from V and 7 bases from J, with 16 bases between. Germline lookup yields CDR1 DFQATT and CDR2 SNEGSKA (reference sequence). The CDR3 length is 14 residues. This CDR3 is CSAREDRFEVEQYF. The CDR3 nucleotides are TGCAGTGCTAGAGAGGATCGGTTCGAGGTGGAGCAGTACTTC.

The rearrangement links TRBV12-3 or TRBV12-4 to TRBJ2-1; D not certain. This CDR3 contains 15 residues. V dropped 5 bases and J dropped 3 bases, with 14 bases sitting between them. Written as DNA, the CDR3 is TGTGCCAGCAGTCCCGACCCGTACATCTACAATGAGCAGTTCTTC. Its translation: CASSPDPYIYNEQFF.

Only a few counts were recorded for this clonotype. The rearrangement links TRBV29-1 to TRBJ1-1, with TRBD1 as a possible D gene (5 bases). Germline V gene data show CDR1 as SQVTM and CDR2 as ANQGSEA. Trimming pared 7 bases from V and 3 bases from J, leaving 15 bases between. The CDR3 spans 13 residues. The CDR3 DNA is TGCAGCGCCTCCCCCGACAGATACACTGAAGCTTTCTTT. Encoded protein: CSASPDRYTEAFF.

The chain carries TRBV2 and TRBJ2-1, with 8 positions matching TRBD1. This CDR3 comprises 14 residues. Germline assignment: CDR1 SNHLY and CDR2 FYNNEI. Trimming cost V 4 bases and J 10 bases; bases outside gene matches: 9. The CDR3 protein is CASSVGQGAGEQFF. The CDR3 nucleotides read TGTGCCAGCAGTGTAGGGCAGGGGGCGGGGGAGCAGTTCTTC.

The chain carries TRBV7-2 and TRBJ1-2; D is unclear. The length of the CDR3 is 13 residues. Germline CDR1 reads SGHTA; CDR2 reads FQGNSA. V shed 5 bases and J shed 4 bases, with 11 bases lying between them. CDR3 in DNA: TGTGCCAGCAGCCCCGGGAGCCCCTATGGCTACACCTTC. Translated, it gives CASSPGSPYGYTF.

This chain connects TRBV20-1 to TRBJ1-1, with 8 bases identical to TRBD1. Unmatched junction bases numbered 8, after V lost 6 bases and J lost 2 bases. The CDR3 is 14 amino acids. The germline V gene encodes CDR1 DFQATT and CDR2 SNEGSKA (reference sequence). Here the CDR3 DNA reads TGCAGTGCATATAGACAGGGGCTAAACACTGAAGCTTTCTTT. It translates to CSAYRQGLNTEAFF.

The chain links TRBV6-2 or TRBV6-3 to TRBJ2-5, with a tentative D call TRBD2 (6 bases). The J call is doubtful: the DNA matches TRBJ2-7 better. This CDR3 is 14 amino acids long. Germline assignment: CDR1 MNHEY and CDR2 SVGEGT. The CDR3, as DNA: TGTGCCAGCAGTTGGCTAGCGAGGGCCTACGAGCAGTACTTC. Protein: CASSWLARAYEQYF.

The rearrangement links TRBV7-8 to TRBJ1-2; D gene uncertain. The CDR3 runs 15 residues. V was pared by 0 bases and J by 6 bases, with 14 bases between. Per the germline V gene, CDR1 is SGHVS and CDR2 is FQNEAQ. The CDR3 loop is CASSLAILRGDGYTF. The CDR3 bases are TGTGCCAGCAGCTTAGCGATTCTTCGTGGCGATGGCTACACCTTC.